Sequencing of this TCR beta chain was carried out in a study of blood T cell repertoires in COVID-19. Turning to the study itself: The United States, Italy and Spain supplied acute and convalescent COVID-19 samples.

Data came from immunoSEQ multiplex PCR; TCRdb stores just in-frame clones and leaves some out. The profile shows roughly 220,000 clones, 88% of them singletons. This clone has a single count. Enrolled through a virtual design, the participants were between about 18 and 100 years of age and came from 24 US areas. Clinical histories supplied by participants themselves formed the basis of cohort assignment. Germline V gene sequence: CDR1 GTSNPN, CDR2 SVGIG (reference sequence). CDR3 length: 14 residues. The V segment lost 5 bases and the J segment 2 bases; nucleotides outside the gene matches: 7. The source of this sequence is a woman between 45 and 65 years old with acute COVID-19. Input material: PBMCs or T cells enriched from blood (not recorded which). V and J are TRBV30 and TRBJ2-7; 9 bases fit TRBD1. The CDR3 sequence is CAWGPGQGPYEQYF. DNA for the CDR3: TGTGCCTGGGGACCGGGACAGGGACCCTACGAGCAGTACTTC.